The clone carrying this TCR beta chain appeared a single time. Its antigen is not identified. Together with a sample-barcoded 5' primer, a J-beta primer mix was included in a second PCR lasting roughly 7 to 11 cycles. Each TCR beta cDNA got a 12-nucleotide random molecular identifier. MiXCR was run by TCRdb on the 5' RACE reads, yielding one entry per CDR3 protein. The table includes under 1 million distinct CDR3 sequences, 40% to 50% detected once. Isolated per sample were at least 7 million PBMCs. This CDR3 is built from 13 residues. Germline CDR1 SGHRS, CDR2 YFSETQ. V lost 0 bases, J lost 8 bases, and 6 bases lay in between. This entry belongs to a study of blood T cells in healthy people across ages. The study, taken as a whole, reports: A strong correlation between TCR beta diversity and naive T cell percentage was seen.

The chain couples TRBV5-1 to TRBJ1-6, with D unclear. The source of this sequence is a man aged 55 to 70 in good health. Sequencing was performed on blood. CDR3 DNA sequence: TGCGCCAGCAGCTTGGGACGAGATTCACCCCTCCACTTT. It translates to CASSLGRDSPLHF.